The rows below give T cell receptor beta chains drawn from one sample of a study of blood T cell repertoires in COVID-19. Clones were read by immunoSEQ multiplex PCR, and TCRdb kept only the in-frame ones, dropping some. The repertoire holds 100,000 to 130,000 clones, with about four fifths as singletons. Sequenced sample: peripheral blood. These receptor sequences come from a woman aged 70 to 79 with acute or convalescent COVID-19. Both conserved end residues are part of each CDR3. The D gene is left open where the match is weak. Expanded clones get a size class; other rows say once, few or many, or leave the size out.

j_gene | d_gene | abundance | v_gene | CDR3aa | CDR3nt
TRBJ2-1 | . | . | TRBV7-6 | CASSLLNEQFF | TGTGCCAGCAGCTTACTCAATGAGCAGTTCTTC
TRBJ1-1 | TRBD1 | few | TRBV19 | CASGRGRGTEAFF | TGTGCCAGTGGCAGGGGGCGCGGCACTGAAGCTTTCTTT
TRBJ2-5 | . | once | TRBV5-1 | CASSLAWGVYQETQYF | TGCGCCAGCAGCTTGGCCTGGGGGGTGTACCAAGAGACCCAGTACTTC
TRBJ1-2 | TRBD1 | . | TRBV19 | CASRDGQGGNYGYTF | TGTGCCAGTAGGGACGGACAGGGTGGTAACTATGGCTACACCTTC
TRBJ2-6 | TRBD1 | . | TRBV6-1 | CASSEFGTGMRANVLTF | TGTGCCAGCAGTGAATTTGGGACAGGGATGAGGGCCAACGTCCTGACTTTC
TRBJ1-1 | TRBD1 | . | TRBV6-6 | CASSTTQGAGTEAFF | TGTGCCAGCAGCACGACACAGGGGGCGGGCACTGAAGCTTTCTTT
TRBJ2-5 | TRBD1 | . | TRBV12-5 | CASGSSGQLQETQYF | TGTGCTAGTGGTTCCTCGGGACAGCTCCAAGAGACCCAGTACTTC
TRBJ2-4 | . | . | TRBV7-8 | CASSASGGGKNIQYF | TGTGCCAGCAGCGCTAGTGGGGGAGGCAAAAACATTCAGTACTTC
TRBJ1-5 | . | . | TRBV27 | CASSATGVGQPQHF | TGTGCCAGCAGTGCGACCGGAGTGGGTCAGCCCCAGCATTTT
TRBJ1-2 | . | . | TRBV25-1 | CASSDYSYGYTF | TGTGCCAGCAGTGATTATAGCTATGGCTACACCTTC
TRBJ2-5 | TRBD2 | once | TRBV5-3 | CARSRGLAGSQETQYF | TGTGCCAGAAGCCGAGGACTAGCGGGGTCCCAAGAGACCCAGTACTTC
TRBJ2-1 | . | few | TRBV27 | CASSLYGLHEQFF | TGTGCCAGCAGTTTATATGGACTCCATGAGCAGTTCTTC
TRBJ1-1 | TRBD1 | . | TRBV6-5 | CASTGTAMNTEAFF | TGTGCCAGCACCGGGACAGCCATGAACACTGAAGCTTTCTTT
TRBJ1-1 | . | . | TRBV28 | CASSPGHPNTEAFF | TGTGCCAGTTCTCCGGGACACCCGAACACTGAAGCTTTCTTT